Each of the 14 T cell receptor beta chains below was sequenced from the same sample in a study of blood T cell repertoires in COVID-19. The table came from immunoSEQ multiplex PCR; TCRdb's copy has only in-frame clones and leaves some out. Of 150,000 to 200,000 clones in the sample, 80% were seen once. Material: PBMCs or T cells enriched from blood (not recorded which). The receptors come from a man aged 40-50 years who had recovered from COVID-19.

This chain uses TRBV5-4 with TRBJ1-1; D is uncertain. The CDR3 sequence is 13 residues long. V dropped 0 bases and J dropped 8 bases, with 11 bases sitting between them. The germline CDR1 and CDR2 sequences are SGHNT and YYREEE (reference sequence). Here the CDR3 DNA reads TGTGCCAGCAGCTTGGGCGGAGCAGTCGAAGCTTTCTTT. Translating gives CASSLGGAVEAFF.

This clone is a singleton in its sample. V usage is TRBV6-2 or TRBV6-3 and J usage is TRBJ2-3; TRBD2 matches 12 bases. Germline lookup yields CDR1 MNHEY and CDR2 SVGEGT. V shed 2 bases and J 5 bases; nucleotides not matched to a gene: 2. This CDR3 is 15 amino acids long. Here the CDR3 DNA reads TGTGCCAGCAGTTACCTAGCGGGGGGGCAAGATACGCAGTATTTT. It encodes CASSYLAGGQDTQYF.

The genes are TRBV11-2 and TRBJ1-2; D may be TRBD1 (6 bases). CDR3 size: 15 residues. The V gene lost 1 base and the J gene lost 8 bases, with 17 bases spanning the gap. Germline V gene lookup returns CDR1 SGHAT and CDR2 FQNNGV. The CDR3 sequence: CASSLAGTGLAGYTF. DNA of the CDR3: TGTGCCAGCAGCTTAGCGGGAACAGGGCTGGCGGGCTACACCTTC.

The CDR3 loop is CASSPGDRESQETQYF. In DNA form, the CDR3 reads TGTGCCAGCTCACCAGGGGACAGGGAAAGTCAAGAGACCCAGTACTTC. This chain joins TRBV18 and TRBJ2-5; 9 bases are shared with TRBD1. Looked up from germline, CDR1 is KGHSH and CDR2 is LQKENI. V lost 2 bases and J lost 2; bases outside the gene matches: 6. The CDR3 spans 16 residues.

The rearrangement uses TRBV28 and TRBJ2-5, with D possibly TRBD2 on 5 matching bases. CDR1 MDHEN and CDR2 SYDVKM come from the germline V gene. The CDR3 is 13 residues long. Trimming stripped 2 bases from V and 2 bases from J, with 6 bases between. CDR3 sequence: CASSLPGQETQYF. Written as DNA, the CDR3 is TGTGCCAGCAGTTTACCGGGGCAAGAGACCCAGTACTTC.

The chain has TRBV10-3 and TRBJ2-7, with 9 bases that match TRBD2. Germline-derived CDR1 and CDR2 are ENHRY and SYGVKD. The CDR3 has 13 amino acids. Losses at the gene ends were 6 bases for V and 6 bases for J; bases not matched to a gene: 6. The CDR3 sequence is CAIREGLAREQYF. The CDR3 region has the DNA TGTGCCATCAGGGAGGGACTAGCTCGCGAGCAGTACTTC.

The rearrangement joins TRBV24-1 to TRBJ2-7, with D maybe TRBD1 (6 bases). The V end was cut by 10 bases, the J end by 7 bases, with 25 bases between. Germline values: CDR1 KGHDR, CDR2 SFDVKD. The CDR3 covers 15 residues. The CDR3 loop reads CATPRPVQGLGEQYV. CDR3 nucleotides: TGTGCCACGCCACGGCCGGTACAGGGTTTGGGGGAGCAGTACGTC.

The chain couples TRBV18 to TRBJ2-4, with 7 bases matching TRBD1. Germline CDR1 is KGHSH and CDR2 is LQKENI. This CDR3 is built from 13 residues. The trim removed 3 bases at V and 6 bases at J, leaving 2 bases unmatched. The CDR3 DNA reads as TGTGCCAGCTCACCGGGACAGACAAACATTCAGTACTTC. It encodes CASSPGQTNIQYF.

The chain carries TRBV9 and TRBJ1-4; 8 bases map to TRBD1. The CDR3 sequence is 15 residues long. V lost 0 bases and J lost 6; bases outside the gene matches: 4. CDR1 is SGDLS and CDR2 is YYNGEE in the germline V gene. The CDR3 nucleotides read TGTGCCAGCAGCGTAGAAGGCAGGGGGCATGAAAAACTGTTTTTT. It codes for CASSVEGRGHEKLFF.

This clone occurred once. The chain joins TRBV18 to TRBJ1-6; D is perhaps TRBD1 (6 bases). CDR3 length: 15 amino acids. CDR1 and CDR2 (germline): KGHSH, LQKENI. Trimming removed 2 bases at V and 7 bases at J, with 12 bases between. This CDR3 is CASSPGLQGNSPLHF. The DNA of the CDR3 is TGTGCCAGCTCACCAGGGCTCCAGGGGAATTCACCCCTCCACTTT.

This clone was observed once. This chain connects TRBV20-1 to TRBJ1-2; D is unresolved. Germline assignment: CDR1 DFQATT and CDR2 SNEGSKA (reference sequence). V was shortened by 5 bases and J by 6 bases, with 7 bases between the two germline ends. The CDR3 runs 10 residues. The DNA for the CDR3 is TGCAGTGCTCTTCGCGATGGCTACACCTTC. As protein: CSALRDGYTF.

The J gene is TRBJ1-2, the V gene TRBV4-1; TRBD1 agrees at 12 bases. The CDR3 contains 15 residues. Trimming took 1 base from V and 7 from J; bases not matched to a gene: 4. The germline V gene has CDR1 MGHRA and CDR2 YSYEKL. The CDR3 bases are TGCGCCAGCAGCCAAGGGGACAGGGGGCGTGCTGGCTACACCTTC. Translated, it gives CASSQGDRGRAGYTF.

This chain connects TRBV5-4 to TRBJ2-2, with 7 bases aligning to TRBD1. V was clipped by 0 bases and J by 1 base; unmatched bases: 3. The CDR3 is 16 residues long. The germline V gene has CDR1 SGHNT and CDR2 YYREEE (reference sequence). CDR3 region: CASSLGRTGNTGELFF. CDR3 nucleotide sequence: TGTGCCAGCAGCTTGGGTCGGACAGGGAACACCGGGGAGCTGTTTTTT.

On this clone itself: Other DNA sequences from this sample encode an identical CDR3 as well. V usage is TRBV5-1 and J usage is TRBJ2-5, with 14 bases that match TRBD2. The CDR3 sequence is 16 residues long. CDR1 and CDR2 (germline): SGHRS, YFSETQ. Losses at the gene ends were 2 bases for V and 1 base for J; bases not matched to a gene: 1. The CDR3 DNA is TGCGCCAGCAGCTTAGGGACTAGCGGGGGCCAAGAGACCCAGTACTTC. Translating gives CASSLGTSGGQETQYF.